This is a list of T cell receptor beta chains from one sample in a study of blood T cell repertoires in COVID-19. Data came from immunoSEQ multiplex PCR; TCRdb stores just in-frame clones and leaves some out. Among under 350,000 clones listed, over 75% were seen once. Material for sequencing was peripheral blood. The receptors here all came from a woman in her 70s with acute or convalescent COVID-19. Each CDR3 is given with its conserved first and last residue. A D gene is named only where the DNA matches it firmly. Clone size is given for some rows only: seen once, a few or many times, or a class if the clone is expanded.

J	size	D	V	CDR3	DNA
TRBJ2-7	.	.	TRBV5-8	CASSATQGSYEQYF	TGTGCCAGCAGCGCTACACAGGGATCCTACGAGCAGTACTTC
TRBJ1-2	.	TRBD1	TRBV5-5	CASSQRQGAIDGYTF	TGTGCCAGCAGCCAAAGACAGGGGGCTATCGATGGCTACACCTTC
TRBJ2-3	once	TRBD2	TRBV11-3	CASSSGGGLAGAHTDTQYF	TGTGCCAGCAGCTCCGGGGGTGGGCTAGCGGGGGCCCACACAGATACGCAGTATTTT
TRBJ2-7	.	TRBD1	TRBV2	CASSKGRDRPLEQYF	TGTGCCAGCAGTAAAGGCCGGGACAGGCCGCTGGAGCAGTACTTC
TRBJ1-4	.	.	TRBV10-3	CAISESTAGEGEKLFF	TGTGCCATCAGTGAGTCGACTGCGGGAGAGGGTGAAAAACTGTTTTTT
TRBJ2-2	.	.	TRBV2	CASSDLSGELFF	TGTGCCAGCAGTGATTTATCCGGGGAGCTGTTTTTT
TRBJ1-5	.	TRBD1	TRBV6-5	CASSNDRGLRLPQHF	TGTGCCAGCAGTAATGACAGGGGGCTCCGTCTCCCCCAGCATTTT
TRBJ2-5	once	.	TRBV7-8	CASSLEEWASYQETQYF	TGTGCCAGCAGCTTAGAAGAGTGGGCTAGCTACCAAGAGACCCAGTACTTC
TRBJ1-4	.	.	TRBV2	CASSESGLFNEKLFF	TGTGCCAGCAGTGAATCTGGGCTTTTCAATGAAAAACTGTTTTTT
TRBJ2-1	.	.	TRBV6-1	CASSGSQGGQYNEQFF	TGTGCCAGCAGTGGGAGTCAGGGTGGGCAATACAATGAGCAGTTCTTC
TRBJ2-3	.	.	TRBV9	CASSVGLDLGTQYF	TGTGCCAGCAGCGTAGGGCTGGACTTAGGTACGCAGTATTTT
TRBJ1-3	.	.	TRBV12-5	CASGAWGAGNTIYF	TGTGCTAGTGGAGCCTGGGGGGCTGGAAACACCATATATTTT
TRBJ2-2	.	TRBD1	TRBV15	CATSSTGTGSPGELFF	TGTGCCACCAGCTCTACCGGGACAGGGTCCCCCGGGGAGCTGTTTTTT
TRBJ1-2	.	TRBD1	TRBV29-1	CSVGTGTDYGYTF	TGCAGCGTGGGGACAGGGACAGACTATGGCTACACCTTC
TRBJ1-3	.	.	TRBV9	CASSVAGGYTIYF	TGTGCCAGCAGCGTAGCCGGGGGTTACACCATATATTTT
TRBJ1-1	once	.	TRBV19	CASSIGAWATEAFF	TGTGCCAGTAGTATTGGTGCCTGGGCCACTGAAGCTTTCTTT
TRBJ1-4	.	.	TRBV2	CASRTVTTNEKLFF	TGTGCCAGCCGTACAGTTACAACTAATGAAAAACTGTTTTTT
TRBJ2-3	.	TRBD2	TRBV9	CASSVAAAGGRDTQYF	TGTGCCAGCAGCGTAGCAGCAGCGGGGGGTCGCGATACGCAGTATTTT
TRBJ1-1	.	.	TRBV5-1	CASRPRGNTEAFF	TGCGCCAGCAGACCCAGGGGGAACACTGAAGCTTTCTTT
TRBJ2-3	.	TRBD2	TRBV5-1	CASSLGSSGGKDTQYF	TGCGCCAGCAGCTTGGGCTCTAGCGGGGGTAAAGATACGCAGTATTTT
TRBJ1-6	.	.	TRBV3-1/TRBV3-2	CASSQGTSVSPLHF	TGTGCCAGCAGCCAAGGTACGAGCGTCTCACCCCTCCACTTT
TRBJ1-2	.	TRBD1	TRBV5-1	CASSLYGTGLYGYTF	TGCGCCAGCAGCTTATACGGGACAGGGCTCTATGGCTACACCTTC
TRBJ1-4	.	.	TRBV2	CASKLSTGEKLFF	TGTGCCAGCAAGCTGAGTACAGGAGAAAAACTGTTTTTT
TRBJ1-5	.	TRBD1	TRBV7-8	CASSLHRDRGYQPQHF	TGTGCCAGCAGCTTACACCGGGACAGGGGGTATCAGCCCCAGCATTTT
TRBJ1-3	.	.	TRBV5-1	CASSSSTAGNTIYF	TGCGCCAGCAGCAGCAGCACAGCTGGAAACACCATATATTTT
TRBJ2-7	.	TRBD1	TRBV2	CASGEDRSTTYEQYF	TGTGCCAGCGGCGAGGACAGGAGTACTACCTACGAGCAGTACTTC
TRBJ1-3	.	.	TRBV9	CASSVASSGNTIYF	TGTGCCAGCAGCGTAGCGAGCTCTGGAAACACCATATATTTT
TRBJ1-2	.	TRBD1	TRBV10-3	CAISYATGEYGYTF	TGTGCCATCAGCTACGCGACAGGGGAATATGGCTACACCTTC
TRBJ1-1	.	.	TRBV4-1	CASSPLEGEDTEAFF	TGCGCCAGCAGCCCCCTAGAGGGAGAGGACACTGAAGCTTTCTTT
TRBJ2-7	.	TRBD2	TRBV6-5	CASRAGGVGVAQYF	TGTGCCAGCAGGGCGGGGGGAGTAGGTGTGGCGCAGTACTTC
TRBJ2-1	.	.	TRBV2	CASSERSYNEQFF	TGTGCCAGCAGTGAACGTTCGTACAATGAGCAGTTCTTC
TRBJ2-5	.	.	TRBV3-1/TRBV3-2	CASSQLGPGAETQYF	TGTGCCAGCAGCCAGCTCGGACCAGGGGCAGAGACCCAGTACTTC
TRBJ2-2	.	.	TRBV11-2	CASSLVWNTGELFF	TGTGCCAGCAGCTTAGTATGGAACACCGGGGAGCTGTTTTTT
TRBJ2-5	.	.	TRBV19	CASSIGQGTRETQYF	TGTGCCAGTAGTATAGGGCAGGGGACACGAGAGACCCAGTACTTC
TRBJ2-2	.	TRBD2	TRBV5-3	CARSTPPRRGAHTGELFF	TGTGCCAGAAGCACCCCCCCTCGGCGGGGGGCACACACCGGGGAGCTGTTTTTT
TRBJ1-5	.	.	TRBV7-2	CASSHDRLQPQHF	TGTGCCAGCAGCCACGACAGGCTTCAGCCCCAGCATTTT
TRBJ2-7	.	.	TRBV10-2	CATGAYEQYF	TGCGCCACCGGGGCCTACGAGCAGTACTTC
TRBJ2-3	.	TRBD2	TRBV19	CASTGLAGLTDTQYF	TGTGCCAGTACCGGGCTAGCGGGGCTCACAGATACGCAGTATTTT
TRBJ1-1	.	.	TRBV5-1	CASSLLTENTEAFF	TGCGCCAGCAGCCTGTTAACAGAGAACACTGAAGCTTTCTTT
TRBJ2-2	.	.	TRBV5-6	CASSLASTGELFF	TGTGCCAGCAGCTTGGCCTCCACCGGGGAGCTGTTTTTT
TRBJ1-5	.	.	TRBV21-1	CASALGCNQPQHF	TGTGCCAGTGCCCTCGGGTGCAATCAGCCCCAGCATTTT
TRBJ2-5	.	.	TRBV6-5	CASRQGPSQETQYF	TGTGCCAGCAGGCAGGGGCCATCCCAAGAGACCCAGTACTTC
TRBJ1-2	.	TRBD1	TRBV5-5	CASSLVAGGNYGYTF	TGTGCCAGCAGCTTGGTGGCAGGGGGTAACTATGGCTACACCTTC
TRBJ2-7	.	TRBD2	TRBV5-1	CASSWAVRGRPPKRGSSYEQYF	TGCGCCAGCAGCTGGGCGGTGAGGGGCCGACCACCGAAGCGCGGGAGCTCCTACGAGCAGTACTTC
TRBJ1-4	.	.	TRBV15	CATSGSGALREKLFF	TGTGCCACCAGCGGTAGCGGGGCCCTCCGAGAAAAACTGTTTTTT